This T cell receptor (beta chain) came from a study of T cells in Graves' hyperthyroidism and ophthalmopathy. Overall study findings and caveats: Among clonotypes expanded in thyroid above 0.001, most were also found in blood.

Absent ophthalmopathy progression within 18 months defined stable Graves' hyperthyroidism. Patients having uncontrolled infection, another autoimmune disease, pregnancy or lactation were not included. CDR1 is SGHRS, CDR2 YFSETQ, per germline. Trimming removed 4 bases from V and 5 bases from J; junction bases left unmatched: 4. There are 13 residues in the CDR3. RNA transcripts were the template for amplifying TCR beta CDR3 regions. RT-PCR in the first round (using the HTBI primer set) targeted the TCR CDR3. TCRdb processed the multiplex PCR reads anew with MiXCR; each CDR3 protein has one entry. The sample consists of around 110,000 distinct CDR3 sequences, 16% of them appearing once. This clonotype occurred a few times. What it recognizes is unknown.

V and J are TRBV5-1 and TRBJ2-7; 9 nucleotides line up with TRBD1. The TCR sequence derives from a woman in her fifties or sixties with Graves' hyperthyroidism. Specimen: blood. This chain's CDR3 is CASSRDRDHEQYF. The CDR3 nucleotides read TGCGCCAGCAGCCGGGACAGGGATCACGAGCAGTACTTC.